The sequence of this TCR beta chain was determined in a study of neurological immune-mediated disorders (dated by TCRdb to the late 2010s). Background for the entire study: Of the roughly 34 multiple sclerosis patients, roughly 30 had relapsing-remitting MS and 3 had secondary progressive MS. Peripheral blood TCR-beta repertoires from patients with HTLV-I-associated myelopathy (HAM/TSP), patients with multiple sclerosis, and healthy controls were compared in the study using UMI-based sequencing. Alongside PBMC samples, the set of 80 to 130 TCR-beta libraries contained longitudinal samples, technical triplicates, and paired CD4+ and CD8+ T-cell subsets that had been sorted. The cohort included around 70 subjects: 14 with HAM/TSP, about 34 with multiple sclerosis, and approximately 20 healthy controls. Points the paper makes about the study in general: Phylogenetic analysis grouped repertoires from 18 of 34 MS patients into a cluster of related CDR3 sequences, suggesting a possible repertoire-level signature. No association of the MS cluster with clinical or MRI features was observed, and the need for larger cohorts was stated by the authors. Across subjects, expanded clones never shared an identical CDR3 amino acid sequence, which suggests that the TCR-beta repertoires in every group were private. TCR clonal expansion was greatest in HAM/TSP patients and smallest in MS patients, who ranked below even healthy controls.

cDNA was synthesized by template-switch 5'RACE using a primer with a 10-nucleotide random unique molecular identifier that tagged each TCR transcript. Over 170 million TCR-beta sequences, covering 15-18 subjects, were produced in each sequencing run. The RNeasy kit was used to extract total RNA. Using the KAPA Real-time Library Amplification kit, TCR-beta VDJ regions were amplified with primers for the TCR constant region and the 5'RACE anchor. Sample indexes and Illumina adaptors were added in a first PCR, and a second PCR then increased library yield. After Ampure bead purification, the roughly 650 bp TCR product was size-selected on a 2% E-gel SizeSelection system. Library quality was checked on a Bioanalyzer, concentration was measured with Qubit, and libraries were quantified with the Kapa Library Quantification kit before pooling. Paired-end 2 x 150 bp sequencing of the libraries was performed on an Illumina HiSeq 2500. To increase sequence diversity, roughly 24-32% phiX was spiked into each library pool. The study's own analysis went as follows. The UMI-based MiGEC pipeline processed quality-filtered reads and removed over 85% of raw TCR sequences during error correction. IMGT germline references were used for aligning VDJ genes, and each clonotype was defined as a unique CDR3 amino acid sequence together with its V-J genes. Clonal expansion, Shannon diversity and CDR3 relatedness were evaluated with VDJtools (CalcPairwiseDistances, ClusterSamples), while phylogenetic trees were built in CLCbio workbench. A clone was classed as expanded if it had 8 or more unique UMIs, a cutoff based on coefficient-of-variation modelling across technical triplicates. TCRdb took the public reads, trimmed them with fastp at Q25, ran MiXCR for clone calling and kept in-frame beta chains. Each CDR3 protein appears once, grouped with its most common genes and DNA. These V and J calls derive from TCRdb rather than the authors' analysis. The sample data list about 55,000 distinct CDR3 sequences, and approximately 4% of these were observed just once. 2.9% of the sample goes to the ten largest clones.

This clonotype has at least ten counts. It has no known antigen specificity. Base qualities were left out, and no much larger clone turns up one base away. The CDR3 spans 12 residues, from the cysteine through the phenylalanine. Kept here is only the CDR3 DNA, which spans 36 bases and is read in frame from base 1. V lost 5 bases and J lost 5 bases; the stretch between them is 9 bases long. According to the germline V gene, CDR1 reads SQVTM and CDR2 reads ANQGSEA. For unsorted PBMC libraries, 2 million PBMCs were used after storage in RNAlater at -80 degrees C until RNA extraction. The multiple sclerosis patients were enrolled in a US clinical protocol that evaluated disease progression with magnetic resonance imaging. Peripheral blood underwent Ficoll-Hypaque density gradient centrifugation to isolate PBMCs, which were then cryopreserved in liquid nitrogen.

The sample was PBMCs. The chain employs TRBV29-1 and TRBJ1-4; the D gene remains uncertain. This TCR derives from a man aged 50-59 years with multiple sclerosis. The CDR3 amino acid sequence is: CSVIGPNEKLFF. In nucleotides, the sequence is TGCAGCGTTATTGGTCCAAATGAAAAACTGTTTTTT.